One and the same sample provided the 21 T cell receptor beta chains below, sequenced in a study of human T cells and chemical hapten exposure. TCRdb called the RACE reads again in MiXCR, with one record for every CDR3 protein. The sample lists 150,000 to 200,000 distinct CDR3 sequences, approximately 15% seen once, with 1.5% to 2% in the top ten. The time point denotes: patch test 1, 2 weeks after DPC sensitization. Regarding treatment: therapeutic diphenylcyclopropenone sensitization with weekly scalp DPC. The material sequenced was whole blood, taken in connection with sensitization to the hapten diphenylcyclopropenone (DPC). The receptors come from a woman in her twenties or thirties with alopecia areata. Some clones in this sample may be carry-over from other donors' samples.

DNA for the CDR3: TGTGCCAGCAGTCCGGGGGTTCTGTTTGGGTATGGCTACACCTTC. This encodes CASSPGVLFGYGYTF. The chain employs TRBV12-3 or TRBV12-4 and TRBJ1-2; D is possibly TRBD1 (5 bases). The V end was cut by 5 bases, the J end by 5 bases, with 18 bases between. The CDR3 has 15 amino acids.

V gene TRBV7-9 combines with J gene TRBJ1-2; D is uncertain. Germline V gene lookup returns CDR1 SEHNR and CDR2 FQNEAQ (reference sequence). The CDR3 totals 13 residues. V lost 0 bases, J lost 6 bases, and 8 bases lay in between. The CDR3 reads CASSLAAGNGYTF. The CDR3 region has the DNA TGTGCCAGCAGCTTAGCCGCTGGGAATGGCTACACCTTC. Variable domain in full (rest from reference TRBV7-9 and TRBJ1-2): DTGVSQNPRHKITKRGQNVTFRCDPISEHNRLYWYRQTLGQGPEFLTYFQNEAQLEKSRLLSDRFSAERPKGSFSTLEIQRTEQGDSAMYLCASSLAAGNGYTFGSGTRLTVV.

This clonotype turned up a few times. The chain combines TRBV19 with TRBJ2-1; 13 positions agree with TRBD2. This CDR3 is 17 amino acids long. After removal of 5 bases from V and 0 bases from J, the junction contained 4 bases not matched to a gene. Germline lookup yields CDR1 LNHDA and CDR2 SQIVND (reference sequence). CDR3: CASSGGLAGFSYNEQFF. DNA of the CDR3: TGTGCCAGTAGTGGGGGACTAGCGGGATTCTCCTACAATGAGCAGTTCTTC.

This clonotype was observed a few times. V and J are TRBV15 and TRBJ2-3; TRBD1 is a possible D gene (5 bases). Between the trimmed V and J ends, which lost 4 bases and 1 base, there was a span of 12 bases. Germline lookup yields CDR1 LNHNV and CDR2 YYDKDF (reference sequence). This CDR3 comprises 15 residues. The CDR3: CATSTPGPRTDTQYF. In nucleotides, the CDR3 is TGTGCCACCAGCACCCCAGGGCCCCGCACAGATACGCAGTATTTT.

This clonotype was observed a handful of times. The V and J genes are TRBV12-3 or TRBV12-4 and TRBJ1-5; possible D gene TRBD1, 5 bases. This CDR3 is 15 amino acids long. V lost 3 bases to trimming and J lost 6 bases, with 15 bases between them. This chain's CDR3 is CASSFGQGSFQPQHF. As DNA, the CDR3 is TGTGCCAGCAGTTTCGGTCAGGGTAGTTTTCAGCCCCAGCATTTT.

The chain employs TRBV7-9 and TRBJ2-1, with TRBD2 matching over 9 bases. Germline loops: CDR1 SEHNR, CDR2 FQNEAQ (reference sequence). The CDR3 has 15 amino acids. Germline trimming cut 4 bases from V and 1 base from J; bases unmatched to any gene: 2. The CDR3 sequence is CASSSSGVSYNEQFF. In DNA form, the CDR3 reads TGTGCCAGCAGCTCTAGCGGGGTATCCTACAATGAGCAGTTCTTC.

This clonotype was picked up a small number of times. The CDR3 protein is CASDGASGGVDTQYF. The DNA of the CDR3 is TGTGCCAGCGACGGGGCTAGCGGGGGAGTGGATACGCAGTATTTT. The chain joins TRBV2 to TRBJ2-3; TRBD2 aligns across 10 bases. The CDR3 consists of 15 residues. V dropped 8 bases and J dropped 6; count of bases not matched to a gene: 11. Germline CDR1 reads SNHLY; CDR2 reads FYNNEI.

This clonotype appeared a few times. The chain uses TRBV28 and TRBJ1-3; D is uncertain. CDR1 and CDR2 from the germline V gene are MDHEN and SYDVKM. The CDR3 totals 13 residues. The ends were cut back, 7 bases at V and 4 bases at J, with 11 bases in the middle. The CDR3 region is CASTPSQGNTIYF. In DNA, the CDR3 is TGTGCCAGCACCCCCTCCCAAGGAAACACCATATATTTT.

This clonotype was seen a few times. The chain uses TRBV12-3 or TRBV12-4 and TRBJ2-1; 7 bases are shared with TRBD1. With 4 bases clipped from V and 2 bases from J, the junction kept 8 bases outside the gene matches. The CDR3 consists of 16 residues. CDR3 sequence: CASSSQGQNPYNEQFF. In DNA, the CDR3 is TGTGCCAGCAGTTCTCAGGGACAGAATCCCTACAATGAGCAGTTCTTC.

CDR3 nucleotides: TGTGCCAGCAGCCCCACTAGGGGACATAAGCACGAGCAGTACTTC. Its translation is CASSPTRGHKHEQYF. The V and J genes are TRBV21-1 and TRBJ2-7; no DNA check was done on the table's D call, TRBD1. TRBV21-1 is assigned pseudogene status. The CDR3 consists of 15 residues.

V usage is TRBV7-3 and J usage is TRBJ1-1; D not certain. V was trimmed by 1 base and J by 4 bases, leaving 7 bases between them. Germline V gene data show CDR1 as SGHTA and CDR2 as FQGTGA. There are 13 residues in the CDR3. The DNA of the CDR3 is TGTGCCAGCAGCTTAAGCCAGGTCACTGAAGCTTTCTTT. Translation: CASSLSQVTEAFF.

This chain connects TRBV20-1 to TRBJ2-1; 11 nucleotides line up with TRBD2. Germline V lookup: CDR1 DFQATT, CDR2 SNEGSKA (reference sequence). The CDR3 contains 13 residues. With 5 bases clipped from V and 8 bases from J, the junction kept 5 bases outside the gene matches. The CDR3 DNA reads TGCAGTGCTTTAGCGGGGGGGCTTGATGAGCAGTTCTTC. Amino acids: CSALAGGLDEQFF.

V is TRBV7-7 and J is TRBJ2-3, with D uncertain. Trimming took 1 base from V and 4 from J, leaving 6 bases between them. Germline V gene sequence: CDR1 SSHAT, CDR2 FNYEAQ (reference sequence). CDR3 length equals 13 residues. This chain's CDR3 is CASSLGMADTQYF. CDR3 in DNA: TGTGCCAGCAGCTTAGGCATGGCAGATACGCAGTATTTT. Looking up the rest from reference TRBV7-7 and TRBJ2-3 gives the full variable domain: GAGVSQSPRYKVTKRGQDVTLRCDPISSHATLYWYQQALGQGPEFLTYFNYEAQPDKSGLPSDRFSAERPEGSISTLTIQRTEQRDSAMYRCASSLGMADTQYFGPGTRLTVL.

There are a few counts of this clonotype. The CDR3 protein is CASSLRRDRVDSPLHF. The CDR3, as DNA: TGTGCCAGCAGCTTACGCCGGGACAGGGTTGATTCACCCCTCCACTTT. V gene TRBV11-1 combines with J gene TRBJ1-6, with 9 bases identical to TRBD1. With 2 bases clipped from V and 8 bases from J, the junction kept 7 bases outside the gene matches. The CDR3 consists of 16 residues. CDR1 and CDR2 from the germline V gene are SGHAT and FQDESV (reference sequence).

This clonotype was observed a few times. This chain joins TRBV6-2 or TRBV6-3 and TRBJ1-1, with unresolved D. Germline loops: CDR1 MNHEY, CDR2 SVGEGT. Between the trimmed V and J ends, which lost 6 bases and 3 bases, there was a span of 14 bases. The CDR3 is 14 amino acids. The CDR3 DNA follows: TGTGCCAGCAGCCCCCCTACGGAGTACACTGAAGCTTTCTTT. Its protein is CASSPPTEYTEAFF.

This clonotype was detected a few times. The J gene is TRBJ2-6, the V gene TRBV18; D is uncertain. The V gene lost 10 bases and the J gene lost 1 base, with 8 bases spanning the gap. Germline V gene data show CDR1 as KGHSH and CDR2 as LQKENI. The CDR3 totals 13 residues. CDR3 sequence reads: CATLDSGANVLTF. The CDR3, as DNA: TGTGCCACCCTGGATTCTGGGGCCAACGTCCTGACTTTC.

This clonotype has more than one count but fewer than ten. V gene TRBV13 combines with J gene TRBJ2-4; the match to TRBD2 covers 8 bases. Germline loops: CDR1 PRHDT, CDR2 FYEKMQ (reference sequence). The CDR3 consists of 14 residues. J gave up 3 bases and V 2 bases, and 0 bases lay outside the gene matches. The CDR3 sequence: CASSLTSGKNIQYF. The CDR3 nucleotides are TGTGCCAGCAGCTTAACTAGCGGCAAAAACATTCAGTACTTC.

This clonotype was recorded a few times. The chain carries TRBV28 and TRBJ1-2; D not resolved. This CDR3 spans 12 amino acids. Germline loops: CDR1 MDHEN, CDR2 SYDVKM. V was trimmed by 8 bases and J by 3 bases, leaving 10 bases between them. The CDR3 bases are TGTGCCAGCGTAGGGCAGCACTATGGCTACACCTTC. This sequence encodes CASVGQHYGYTF.

The chain is built from TRBV28 and TRBJ2-7, with D maybe TRBD1 (6 bases). The CDR3 runs 14 residues. Germline V gene data show CDR1 as MDHEN and CDR2 as SYDVKM. The V end was cut by 3 bases, the J end by 3 bases, with 12 bases between. The CDR3 here is CASSLDSGVYEQYF. DNA of the CDR3: TGTGCCAGCAGTTTGGACAGTGGGGTCTACGAGCAGTACTTC.

This clonotype was seen only once. The conserved phenylalanine or tryptophan normally closing the CDR3 is absent here, so this likely arose from a read error. CDR3 sequence: CASSAGTGVLNTEAFL. CDR3 DNA sequence: TGTGCCAGCAGTGCCGGGACAGGGGTCCTAAACACTGAAGCTTTCCTT. The chain combines TRBV9 with TRBJ1-1; 10 positions match TRBD1. Trimming at V came to 5 bases and at J to 2 bases, leaving 9 bases not matched to a gene. Germline V gene lookup returns CDR1 SGDLS and CDR2 YYNGEE. The CDR3 is 16 amino acids.

This clonotype was counted between two and nine times. The chain combines TRBV5-1 with TRBJ2-6; no firm D call. The CDR3 spans 16 residues. Deletions cut 0 bases from V and 0 bases from J, with 7 bases between. From germline, CDR1 is SGHRS and CDR2 YFSETQ. CDR3 in amino acids: CASSLVVGSGANVLTF. Here the CDR3 DNA reads TGCGCCAGCAGCTTGGTAGTGGGCTCTGGGGCCAACGTCCTGACTTTC.